This T cell receptor (beta chain) was obtained from a study of preoperative IRX-2 immunotherapy in early breast cancer (dated by TCRdb to between 2018 and 2021). The method behind the library was the immunoSEQ multiplex PCR assay. As stored in TCRdb, this immuneACCESS dataset retains in-frame rearrangements with V and J assigned. A fraction of the clones does not appear; measured against another copy, unresolved V genes explain less than half of the discrepancy, and the remainder lacks a known reason. This sample gives 10,000 to 15,000 clones in total; under 95% of them show up just once. The ten largest make up approximately 31% of the sample. The germline V gene sets CDR1 to SGHAT and CDR2 to FQNNGV. The CDR3 numbers 18 residues from cysteine through phenylalanine. Just CDR3 DNA is preserved here, 54 bases in frame from base 1. For this chain, trimming is 7 bases at the V end and 7 bases at the J end, and the number of junction bases without a gene match is 13.

As to this clone: Its antigen is currently not known. Base qualities are not recorded, but no much larger clone differs from it by a single base.

Explained via the paper, the treatment or condition label denotes: preoperative locoregional IRX-2 cytokine immunotherapy. The samples were obtained from a phase Ib study that tested preoperative, locoregional IRX-2 cytokine immunotherapy designed to prime immune responses. Patients with early-stage breast cancer who were given IRX-2 before surgery served as donors. Sampling was carried out from a patient treated with IRX-2 immunotherapy. This sequence was found in a human donor with breast cancer. The sequence joins TRBV11-2 to TRBJ2-2, with 15 bases aligning to TRBD2. The DNA is TGTGCCAGCATCGAACTGGGACTAGCGGGGGGCTTGGTCGGGGAGCTGTTTTTT. Translation gives CASIELGLAGGLVGELFF.